The rows below give T cell receptor beta chains drawn from one sample of a study of Graves' ophthalmopathy and Graves' hyperthyroidism. A single record per CDR3 protein comes from TCRdb applying MiXCR to the multiplex PCR reads. Of about 550,000 distinct CDR3 sequences listed, under 40% are singletons. Material: peripheral blood or thyroid tissue (not recorded which). The receptors shown here come from an adult man with Graves' hyperthyroidism. The CDR3 runs from the conserved cysteine through the conserved F or W.

v_gene: TRBV5-6
CDR3aa: CASSLLGNEAFF

v_gene: TRBV20-1
CDR3aa: CSAREATNTGELFF

v_gene: TRBV2
CDR3aa: CASSETGQGAGDTQYF

v_gene: TRBV6-1
CDR3aa: CASSTSQGVAGNTIYF

v_gene: TRBV29-1
CDR3aa: CSVEGGRSNEKLFF

v_gene: TRBV12-3/TRBV12-4
CDR3aa: CASRQTGGMGAEAFF

v_gene: TRBV7-9
CDR3aa: CASSLDDRRGWEQYF

v_gene: TRBV5-1
CDR3aa: CASSSLRTGSNGYTF

v_gene: TRBV10-3
CDR3aa: CAISRQNTRELFF

v_gene: TRBV20-1
CDR3aa: CSARESGANVLTF

v_gene: TRBV20-1
CDR3aa: CSATTSGSGYEQYF

v_gene: TRBV24-1
CDR3aa: CATSDPGQGAQETQYF

v_gene: TRBV20-1
CDR3aa: CSAQDPGREAFF

v_gene: TRBV10-3
CDR3aa: CAISEGQGSTEAFF

v_gene: TRBV7-9
CDR3aa: CARNAWGGVGSYEQYF

v_gene: TRBV2
CDR3aa: CASNRDSWLYGYTF

v_gene: TRBV20-1
CDR3aa: CGARDQNGASNQPQHF

v_gene: TRBV11-3
CDR3aa: CASSPRDGPNEKLFF

v_gene: TRBV11-3
CDR3aa: CASSHTGTGANVLTF

v_gene: TRBV10-2
CDR3aa: CASSESRQRTGVRDEQYF

v_gene: TRBV12-3/TRBV12-4
CDR3aa: CASSFQGADYGYTF

v_gene: TRBV25-1
CDR3aa: CASSLSRQNTGELFF

v_gene: TRBV10-2
CDR3aa: CASSEGTGNSGYTF

v_gene: TRBV19
CDR3aa: CASTFGPNTGELFF

v_gene: TRBV7-9
CDR3aa: CASSLARVEHYGYTF

v_gene: TRBV10-3
CDR3aa: CAISHDIPEETQYF

v_gene: TRBV27
CDR3aa: CASSLQGGIQPQHF

v_gene: TRBV29-1
CDR3aa: CSVEGTGFSYEQYF

v_gene: TRBV24-1
CDR3aa: CATSLREQPQHF

v_gene: TRBV20-1
CDR3aa: CSANGGTDRNGYTF

v_gene: TRBV9
CDR3aa: CAGNPGTAPQETQYF

v_gene: TRBV30
CDR3aa: CAWSPGYNSPLHF

v_gene: TRBV4-1
CDR3aa: CASSQESAQSVYGYTF

v_gene: TRBV6-5
CDR3aa: CASSYADRGHEQYF

v_gene: TRBV11-1
CDR3aa: CASRPGTSGLNQETQYF

v_gene: TRBV6-5
CDR3aa: CASSYGSGYGYTF

v_gene: TRBV7-9
CDR3aa: CASSLSPYNEQFF

v_gene: TRBV6-5
CDR3aa: CASSSPGDAEAFF

v_gene: TRBV9
CDR3aa: CASSSTGTAYTGELFF

v_gene: TRBV6-5
CDR3aa: CASSYGLASETQYF

v_gene: TRBV28
CDR3aa: CASSSQDGTYEQYF

v_gene: TRBV27
CDR3aa: CASSFYGGPSYEQYF

v_gene: TRBV29-1
CDR3aa: CSVEDLIVDTSSTDTQYF

v_gene: TRBV3-1
CDR3aa: CASSQDRLAGGLYEQYF

v_gene: TRBV19
CDR3aa: CASRVGSSNYGYTF

v_gene: TRBV20-1
CDR3aa: CSARDMSRPTSGRTNEQFF

v_gene: TRBV7-9
CDR3aa: CASSPSQGANTF